A single sample gave rise to the 30 T cell receptor beta chains below, sequenced in a study of blood T cell repertoires in COVID-19 (dated by TCRdb to about 2020). Library generation was performed with the immunoSEQ multiplex PCR assay. The table comes from immuneACCESS by way of TCRdb, which keeps in-frame sequences with V and J called. Part of the clones is missing from these tables; in studies checked, under half for an unresolved V gene and the rest for unknown reasons. This sample holds around 300,000 clones; approximately 90% were observed only once. Of the sample, less than 3% is held by the ten largest clones. The specimen sequenced was PBMCs or T cells enriched from blood (not recorded which). The receptor source for this set is a woman in her fifties or sixties who had recovered from COVID-19.

This clone showed up just once. This chain links TRBV7-2 with TRBJ1-1; D may be TRBD1 (5 bases). CDR3 length: 15 amino acids. V was pared by 3 bases and J by 6 bases, with 17 bases between. Germline V gene lookup returns CDR1 SGHTA and CDR2 FQGNSA. The DNA of the CDR3 is TGTGCCAGCAGCTTGGGAGGGGTAACAAGGGCTGAAGCTTTCTTT. This codes for CASSLGGVTRAEAFF. The entire variable domain, with the rest obtained from reference TRBV7-2 and TRBJ1-1, is as follows: GAGVSQSPSNKVTEKGKDVELRCDPISGHTALYWYRQSLGQGLEFLIYFQGNSAPDKSGLPSDRFSAERTGGSVSTLTIQRTQQEDSAVYLCASSLGGVTRAEAFFGQGTRLTVV.

The chain uses TRBV25-1 and TRBJ1-1, with D possibly being TRBD1 (5 bases). The CDR3 is made up of 15 amino acids. Germline values: CDR1 MGHDK, CDR2 SYGVNS. Trimming shortened V by 6 bases and J by 6 bases, and 20 bases separated the two germline ends. The CDR3 DNA reads TGTGCCAGCAGGGAGACTGGAGGGGCCCCGGCTGAAGCTTTCTTT. Translating it yields CASRETGGAPAEAFF.

This chain uses TRBV28 with TRBJ1-6; possibly TRBD1 for D (5 bases). The CDR3 loop spans 15 amino acids. The germline gives CDR1 MDHEN, CDR2 SYDVKM. Trimming cost V 6 bases and J 6 bases, with 15 bases left between them. The CDR3 loop reads CASRSKAGPNSPLHF. Here the CDR3 DNA reads TGTGCCAGCAGATCAAAGGCAGGGCCTAATTCACCCCTCCACTTT.

This sequence joins TRBV28 and TRBJ1-2, with a weak D call TRBD1 (5 bases). The CDR3 contains 14 residues. Between the trimmed V and J ends, which lost 5 bases and 3 bases, there was a span of 13 bases. Germline V lookup: CDR1 MDHEN, CDR2 SYDVKM. The CDR3 region is CASSRHDSYYGYTF. DNA of the CDR3: TGTGCCAGCAGTCGACACGACAGCTACTATGGCTACACCTTC.

The genes are TRBV28 and TRBJ1-3; TRBD1 agrees at 9 bases. The trim removed 3 bases at V and 2 bases at J, leaving 11 bases unmatched. The length of the CDR3 is 18 residues. Germline CDR1 MDHEN, CDR2 SYDVKM. The CDR3 is CASSFLPGQGNTGNTIYF. In DNA, the CDR3 is TGTGCCAGCAGTTTTTTACCGGGACAGGGAAACACTGGAAACACCATATATTTT.

This rearrangement joins TRBV5-1 to TRBJ2-1, with TRBD2 identical over 9 bases. CDR1 and CDR2 (germline): SGHRS, YFSETQ. There are 14 residues in the CDR3. The V segment lost 0 bases and the J segment 5 bases; nucleotides outside the gene matches: 0. The CDR3 DNA reads as TGCGCCAGCAGCTTGGGACTAGCGGACAATGAGCAGTTCTTC. It yields the protein CASSLGLADNEQFF. Complete variable domain (other parts from reference TRBV5-1 and TRBJ2-1): KAGVTQTPRYLIKTRGQQVTLSCSPISGHRSVSWYQQTPGQGLQFLFEYFSETQRNKGNFPGRFSGRQFSNSRSEMNVSTLELGDSALYLCASSLGLADNEQFFGPGTRLTVL.

This chain uses TRBV7-2 with TRBJ1-5, with a weak D call TRBD1 (6 bases). The germline V gene encodes CDR1 SGHTA and CDR2 FQGNSA. The V end lost 5 bases, the J end lost 2 bases, and 13 bases lay between the germline ends. The CDR3 totals 15 residues. The CDR3 reads CASSPDSRGNQPQHF. CDR3 bases: TGTGCCAGCAGCCCGGACAGTCGAGGCAATCAGCCCCAGCATTTT.

This sequence joins TRBV6-4 and TRBJ2-7, with D perhaps TRBD1 (7 bases). Trimming stripped 0 bases from V and 3 bases from J, with 12 bases between. Germline lookup yields CDR1 MRHNA and CDR2 SNTAGT. This CDR3 spans 15 amino acids. The CDR3 here is CASSDSWQGGYEQYF. CDR3 bases: TGTGCCAGCAGTGACTCGTGGCAGGGGGGCTACGAGCAGTACTTC.

The chain recombines TRBV18 with TRBJ2-1; possible D gene TRBD2, 6 bases. Trimming pared 2 bases from V and 5 bases from J, leaving 16 bases between. Germline V gives CDR1 KGHSH, CDR2 LQKENI. The CDR3 length is 16 residues. The CDR3: CASSPTTSRDNNEQFF. For the CDR3, the DNA is TGTGCCAGCTCACCAACGACATCGCGGGATAACAATGAGCAGTTCTTC. Full variable domain (outside the CDR3, taken from reference TRBV18 and TRBJ2-1): NAGVMQNPRHLVRRRGQEARLRCSPMKGHSHVYWYRQLPEEGLKFMVYLQKENIIDESGMPKERFSAEFPKEGPSILRIQQVVRGDSAAYFCASSPTTSRDNNEQFFGPGTRLTVL.

The chain recombines TRBV2 with TRBJ1-6; D might be TRBD1 (6 bases). V lost 5 bases to trimming and J lost 11 bases, with 10 bases between them. This CDR3 is 12 amino acids long. Germline lookup yields CDR1 SNHLY and CDR2 FYNNEI. CDR3 DNA: TGTGCCAGCAGTACAGGGTATACACCCCTCCACTTT. It encodes CASSTGYTPLHF.

This clone occurred a few times. This chain uses TRBV4-3 with TRBJ1-4; weak D call: TRBD1 (6 bases). This CDR3 is 16 amino acids long. The V end was cut by 1 base, the J end by 3 bases, with 12 bases between. Germline-derived CDR1 and CDR2 are LGHNA and YSLEER. CDR3 protein: CASSQGLAGANEKLFF. DNA for the CDR3: TGCGCCAGCAGCCAAGGACTTGCAGGGGCTAATGAAAAACTGTTTTTT.

J is TRBJ2-3 and V is TRBV6-5, with TRBD2 identical over 7 bases. V gave up 2 bases and J gave up 5 bases; unmatched junction bases: 7. The CDR3 length is 15 residues. Germline CDR1 reads MNHEY; CDR2 reads SVGAGI. CDR3 in amino acids: CASSYGEGGVDTQYF. CDR3 bases: TGTGCCAGCAGTTACGGGGAGGGAGGGGTAGATACGCAGTATTTT.

The chain uses TRBV19 and TRBJ1-5; TRBD1 might be the D (5 bases). The CDR3 loop spans 14 amino acids. Germline CDR1 is LNHDA and CDR2 is SQIVND (reference sequence). The V and J ends lost 4 bases and 1 base respectively, with 8 bases between them. In DNA form, the CDR3 reads TGTGCCAGTAGTAAGCGGGACAGCAATCAGCCCCAGCATTTT. It encodes CASSKRDSNQPQHF.

The V gene is TRBV18, the J gene TRBJ2-1, with D uncertain. The CDR3 is made up of 15 amino acids. Germline-derived CDR1 and CDR2 are KGHSH and LQKENI. The ends were cut back, 0 bases at V and 2 bases at J, with 8 bases in the middle. For the CDR3, the DNA is TGTGCCAGCTCACCACCCAGCGTCCCCTACAATGAGCAGTTCTTC. Encoded protein: CASSPPSVPYNEQFF.

The gene calls are TRBV18 and TRBJ2-7; 7 bases agree with TRBD1. Germline trimming cut 6 bases from V and 6 bases from J; bases unmatched to any gene: 14. This CDR3 spans 15 amino acids. Germline values: CDR1 KGHSH, CDR2 LQKENI. CDR3 bases: TGTGCCAGCTCCCCTTTCGAGGACAGGTCTCTCGAGCAGTACTTC. It specifies CASSPFEDRSLEQYF. The variable domain in full, completed from reference TRBV18 and TRBJ2-7, reads NAGVMQNPRHLVRRRGQEARLRCSPMKGHSHVYWYRQLPEEGLKFMVYLQKENIIDESGMPKERFSAEFPKEGPSILRIQQVVRGDSAAYFCASSPFEDRSLEQYFGPGTRLTVT.

The chain has TRBV28 and TRBJ1-2; possible D gene TRBD1, 6 bases. Trimming shortened V by 6 bases and J by 7 bases, and 15 bases separated the two germline ends. The CDR3 sequence is 13 residues long. Per germline, CDR1 MDHEN and CDR2 SYDVKM. CDR3 loop: CASRPQGMGGYTF. CDR3 DNA sequence: TGTGCCAGCAGGCCACAGGGAATGGGTGGCTACACCTTC.

The rearrangement joins TRBV28 to TRBJ1-5; possibly TRBD1 for D (6 bases). From germline, CDR1 is MDHEN and CDR2 SYDVKM. CDR3 length: 15 amino acids. Trimming removed 6 bases at V and 8 bases at J, with 20 bases between. The CDR3: CASSLTYGQYKPQHF. The CDR3 coding sequence is TGTGCCAGCAGCCTTACCTATGGACAGTATAAGCCCCAGCATTTT.

The chain recombines TRBV3-1 (or the pseudogene TRBV3-2) with TRBJ2-5, with TRBD1 matching 9 bases. There are 14 residues in the CDR3. The germline V gene has CDR1 LGHDT and CDR2 YNNKEL (reference sequence). V lost 6 bases to trimming and J lost 5 bases; unmatched junction nucleotides: 7. The chain's CDR3 is CASRRDRVGETQYF. In DNA, the CDR3 is TGTGCCAGCAGGCGGGACAGGGTAGGGGAGACCCAGTACTTC.

The V gene is TRBV6-1, the J gene TRBJ1-4; tentative D call: TRBD1 (5 bases). In germline, CDR1 is MNHNS, CDR2 SASEGT. Trimming took 1 base from V and 0 from J, leaving 6 bases between them. CDR3 length: 15 residues. CDR3 in DNA: TGTGCCAGCAGTGAAGTAGGGGCAACTAATGAAAAACTGTTTTTT. Protein product: CASSEVGATNEKLFF.

V usage is TRBV7-2 and J usage is TRBJ1-1; D may be TRBD1 (6 bases). The CDR3 loop spans 16 amino acids. Per the germline V gene, CDR1 is SGHTA and CDR2 is FQGNSA. The V end lost 0 bases, the J end lost 10 bases, and 21 bases lay between the germline ends. CDR3 DNA sequence: TGTGCCAGCAGCTTAGCTCAGGGGTCACCCGGCTTGGGAGCTTTCTTT. Protein: CASSLAQGSPGLGAFF.

The CDR3 DNA is TGTGCCAGCAGTTTGGTTTGGCAGGGTAAGTTTCGGCCCCAGCATTTT. It yields the protein CASSLVWQGKFRPQHF. The rearrangement links TRBV28 to TRBJ1-5, with D possibly matching TRBD1 (5 bases). Germline V gene lookup returns CDR1 MDHEN and CDR2 SYDVKM. Trimming took 3 bases from V and 9 from J, leaving 21 bases between them. This CDR3 region has 16 residues.

This clone came up once. J is TRBJ1-2 and V is TRBV18, with TRBD1 as a possible D gene (5 bases). Germline V CDR1 and CDR2: KGHSH, LQKENI. Trimming shortened V by 3 bases and J by 0 bases, and 11 bases separated the two germline ends. CDR3 length: 15 residues. This CDR3 reads CASSPLQETNYGYTF. In DNA, the CDR3 is TGTGCCAGCTCACCGTTACAGGAGACTAACTATGGCTACACCTTC.

V gene TRBV5-4 combines with J gene TRBJ2-1; 9 positions agree with TRBD1. V gave up 4 bases and J gave up 6 bases; unmatched junction bases: 5. The germline V gene encodes CDR1 SGHNT and CDR2 YYREEE (reference sequence). CDR3 length equals 14 residues. The CDR3 loop reads CASSLPTGGNEQFF. The DNA of the CDR3 is TGTGCCAGCAGCCTTCCGACAGGGGGCAATGAGCAGTTCTTC.

This clone was seen a single time. The V and J genes are TRBV28 and TRBJ2-5; TRBD2 might be the D (6 bases). The CDR3 is 15 amino acids. Trimming stripped 1 base from V and 4 bases from J, with 13 bases between. Germline V lookup: CDR1 MDHEN, CDR2 SYDVKM. CDR3 in DNA: TGTGCCAGCAGTTTATTTGGGAGGCGGGGAGAGACCCAGTACTTC. It translates to CASSLFGRRGETQYF.

This chain uses TRBV7-2 with TRBJ2-1, with a weak D call TRBD2 (6 bases). Germline lookup yields CDR1 SGHTA and CDR2 FQGNSA. Deletions cut 5 bases from V and 7 bases from J, with 15 bases between. The CDR3 runs 14 residues. In DNA form, the CDR3 reads TGTGCCAGCAGCGAAAGCCGACTAGAAAATGAGCAGTTCTTC. It encodes CASSESRLENEQFF. The full variable domain, its missing parts supplied by reference TRBV7-2 and TRBJ2-1, is GAGVSQSPSNKVTEKGKDVELRCDPISGHTALYWYRQSLGQGLEFLIYFQGNSAPDKSGLPSDRFSAERTGGSVSTLTIQRTQQEDSAVYLCASSESRLENEQFFGPGTRLTVL.

The chain uses TRBV28 and TRBJ1-1, with D perhaps matching TRBD1 (5 bases). V lost 6 bases and J 9 bases, leaving 20 bases between the germline ends. Germline lookup yields CDR1 MDHEN and CDR2 SYDVKM. CDR3 length equals 14 residues. CDR3 sequence reads: CASSLLGGVYKAFF. DNA for the CDR3: TGTGCCAGCAGCTTACTGGGGGGGGTGTATAAAGCTTTCTTT.

The DNA for the CDR3 is TGTGCCAGCAGCCAAGCTTCGGGGACAGGTAATCAGCCCCAGCATTTT. Protein sequence: CASSQASGTGNQPQHF. This chain joins TRBV3-1 (or the pseudogene TRBV3-2) and TRBJ1-5, with 8 bases lining up with TRBD1. The junction had 6 bases not matched to a gene; V was cut back by 1 base and J by 4 bases. Germline values: CDR1 LGHDT, CDR2 YNNKEL (reference sequence). This CDR3 spans 16 amino acids.

The chain recombines TRBV28 with TRBJ2-7, with D tentatively TRBD1 (6 bases). Trimming shortened V by 6 bases and J by 1 base, and 13 bases separated the two germline ends. The CDR3 extends over 14 amino acids. Germline loops: CDR1 MDHEN, CDR2 SYDVKM. This CDR3 is CASSLTGRSYEQYF. In DNA form, the CDR3 reads TGTGCCAGCAGCCTAACAGGGAGATCCTACGAGCAGTACTTC. Full variable domain (rest looked up from reference TRBV28 and TRBJ2-7): DVKVTQSSRYLVKRTGEKVFLECVQDMDHENMFWYRQDPGLGLRLIYFSYDVKMKEKGDIPEGYSVSREKKERFSLILESASTNQTSMYLCASSLTGRSYEQYFGPGTRLTVT.

This chain links TRBV5-4 with TRBJ2-2; TRBD2 agrees at 8 bases. Germline V gene sequence: CDR1 SGHNT, CDR2 YYREEE (reference sequence). CDR3 size: 16 residues. Trimming took 6 bases from V and 1 from J; bases not matched to a gene: 8. The CDR3: CASTWGTSGNTGELFF. The CDR3 DNA follows: TGTGCCAGCACCTGGGGTACTAGCGGGAACACCGGGGAGCTGTTTTTT.

J is TRBJ2-7 and V is TRBV9, with D perhaps matching TRBD1 (5 bases). Trimming shortened V by 3 bases and J by 6 bases, and 10 bases separated the two germline ends. Germline CDR1 reads SGDLS; CDR2 reads YYNGEE. The length of the CDR3 is 12 residues. CDR3 residues: CASSADRGEQYF. The CDR3 bases are TGTGCCAGCAGCGCAGACAGAGGCGAGCAGTACTTC. The full variable domain, rest sourced from reference TRBV9 and TRBJ2-7, is DSGVTQTPKHLITATGQRVTLRCSPRSGDLSVYWYQQSLDQGLQFLIQYYNGEERAKGNILERFSAQQFPDLHSELNLSSLELGDSALYFCASSADRGEQYFGPGTRLTVT.